This entry features one T cell receptor beta chain sequence. These data are taken from a study of T cells expressing NK-cell markers. Whole-study context: According to the study, TCR beta repertoires originated from sorted CD3+CD56+NKG2C+, CD3+CD56+NKG2C- and CD3+CD56-NKG2C+ T cells.

CDR3 length: 14 residues. The V gene's germline CDR1 is DFQATT and CDR2 SNEGSKA (reference sequence). TCRdb re-called the 5' RACE reads; every CDR3 protein appears as one record, without DNA. The sample holds 140 or so distinct CDR3 sequences. The chain has TRBV20-1 and TRBJ2-7; no DNA is available, so the TRBD2 call from TCRdb remains unchecked. The source is a woman between 18 and 70 years old in good health. Sequenced: blood T cells: a sorted CD56 or NKG2C T cell subset, CD4+ or CD8+ T cells, or bulk PBMC T cells (not recorded which). CDR3 protein: CSARDWTISYEQYF.